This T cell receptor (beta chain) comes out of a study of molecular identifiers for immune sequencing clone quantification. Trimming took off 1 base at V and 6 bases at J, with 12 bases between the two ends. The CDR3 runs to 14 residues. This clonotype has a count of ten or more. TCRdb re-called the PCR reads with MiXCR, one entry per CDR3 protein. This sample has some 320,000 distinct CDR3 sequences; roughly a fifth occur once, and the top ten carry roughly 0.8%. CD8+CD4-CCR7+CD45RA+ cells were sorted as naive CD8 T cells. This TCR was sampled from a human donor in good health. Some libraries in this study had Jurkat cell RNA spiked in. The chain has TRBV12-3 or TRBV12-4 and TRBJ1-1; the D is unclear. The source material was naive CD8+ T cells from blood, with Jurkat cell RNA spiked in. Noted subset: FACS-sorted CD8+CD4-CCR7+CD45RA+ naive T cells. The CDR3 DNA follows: TGTGCCAGCAGTTTAGAGGCGAGAGTCGCTGAAGCTTTCTTT. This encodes CASSLEARVAEAFF.